This TCR beta chain was captured by sequencing in a study of T cells in localized non-small cell lung cancer. Assay used: immunoSEQ multiplex PCR; TCRdb lists only in-frame clones, some missing. The sample records around 29,000 clones, around 73% being singletons. Material: peripheral blood, obtained before any cancer treatment. The origin of this receptor is a male donor aged 60 or older with stage II squamous cell lung carcinoma.

CDR3 sequence (DNA): TGCGCCAGCAGCTTGGGAGGCCGATCGAACACTGAAGCTTTCTTT. Its translation is CASSLGGRSNTEAFF. V is TRBV5-1 and J is TRBJ1-1, with D unresolved. The V end was cut by 0 bases, the J end by 1 base, with 10 bases between. CDR1 is SGHRS and CDR2 is YFSETQ in the germline V gene. This CDR3 spans 15 amino acids.